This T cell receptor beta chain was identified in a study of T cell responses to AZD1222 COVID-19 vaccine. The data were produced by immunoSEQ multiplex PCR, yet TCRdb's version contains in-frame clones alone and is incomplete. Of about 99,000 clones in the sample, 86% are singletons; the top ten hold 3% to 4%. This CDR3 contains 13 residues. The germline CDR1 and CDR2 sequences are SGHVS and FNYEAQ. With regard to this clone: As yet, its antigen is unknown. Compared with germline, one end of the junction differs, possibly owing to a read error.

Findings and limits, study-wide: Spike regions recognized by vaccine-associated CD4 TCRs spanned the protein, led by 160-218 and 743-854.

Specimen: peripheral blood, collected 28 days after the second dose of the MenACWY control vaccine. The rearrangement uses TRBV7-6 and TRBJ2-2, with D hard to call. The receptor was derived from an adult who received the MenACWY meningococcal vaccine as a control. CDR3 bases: TGTGCCAGCAGCTTCCATAACAGCGGGGAGCTGTTTTTT. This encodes CASSFHNSGELFF.